This T cell receptor beta chain stems from a study of early T cells in non-severe SARS-CoV-2 infection. Individual cDNA molecules carried attached unique molecular identifiers. MiXCR, applied by TCRdb to the 5' RACE reads, yields one record per CDR3 protein. This table has tens of thousands of distinct CDR3 sequences, about a quarter appearing once. Germline V gene sequence: CDR1 MNHEY, CDR2 SMNVEV (reference sequence). V lost 4 bases to trimming and J lost 6 bases, with 15 bases between them. The CDR3 length is 14 residues. This sequence originates from an adult who was a healthcare worker with PCR-confirmed SARS-CoV-2 infection or an uninfected control (not recorded which). Specimen: whole blood, collected at baseline. The rearrangement uses TRBV27 and TRBJ1-1; the D gene is possibly TRBD1 (6 bases). The CDR3 DNA is TGTGCCAGCAGTTCACGGGTCAGGGGCGCTGAAGCTTTCTTT. It is translated as CASSSRVRGAEAFF.